The 19 T cell receptor beta chains below all came from one sample that was sequenced in a study of shared clonotypes between healthy human individuals (dated by TCRdb to 2019 to 2021). Library method: the immunoSEQ multiplex PCR assay. What TCRdb holds here is the immuneACCESS table cut down to in-frame rearrangements. Part of the clones is not present; checked against another copy, under half of the missing clones reflect an unresolved V gene, and the others are unexplained. Recorded for this sample are some 660,000 clones; about 80% of them occurred a single time. The top ten hold more than 1.5% of the sample. Sequencing was carried out using memory CD4+ T cells sorted from blood. The cell subset or site label for this specimen denotes: CD45RA-negative fraction. The receptors stem from a woman under 40 in good health.

This clone was counted once. This chain uses TRBV10-3 with TRBJ2-7, with 9 bases lining up with TRBD2. Germline CDR1 and CDR2: ENHRY and SYGVKD. This CDR3 comprises 16 residues. V shed 4 bases and J 7 bases; nucleotides not matched to a gene: 14. This CDR3 is CAISGGAGGGSVEQYF. The CDR3 bases are TGTGCCATCAGTGGGGGAGCGGGAGGAGGTTCCGTTGAGCAGTACTTC.

This clone has only a few counts. The chain has TRBV28 and TRBJ1-2; D might be TRBD1 (6 bases). Trimming pared 1 base from V and 4 bases from J, leaving 10 bases between. The CDR3 is 14 amino acids. Germline V gene data show CDR1 as MDHEN and CDR2 as SYDVKM. The CDR3 loop is CASSLSQGTYGYTF. CDR3 nucleotide sequence: TGTGCCAGCAGTTTATCTCAGGGGACCTATGGCTACACCTTC.

The chain has TRBV14 and TRBJ2-5, with TRBD1 matching 12 bases. This CDR3 has 15 residues. Germline V CDR1 and CDR2: SGHDN, FVKESK. The ends lost 4 bases at V and 6 bases at J; junction bases unmatched: 6. CDR3 in amino acids: CASSRLGQGAKTQYF. The CDR3 DNA reads TGTGCCAGCAGCCGACTGGGACAGGGGGCGAAGACCCAGTACTTC.

This clone was recorded only once. The V gene is TRBV27, the J gene TRBJ1-1; 10 bases align to TRBD1. Per the germline V gene, CDR1 is MNHEY and CDR2 is SMNVEV (reference sequence). The CDR3 consists of 16 residues. Germline trimming cut 4 bases from V and 0 bases from J; bases unmatched to any gene: 5. In DNA, the CDR3 is TGTGCCAGCAGTTCTAGGACAGGGGGATTGAACACTGAAGCTTTCTTT. Amino acid sequence: CASSSRTGGLNTEAFF.

This clone was seen at least ten times. This rearrangement joins TRBV11-2 to TRBJ1-1, with 7 bases that match TRBD1. Germline V gives CDR1 SGHAT, CDR2 FQNNGV. This CDR3 has 15 residues. V was clipped by 4 bases and J by 4 bases; unmatched bases: 9. This CDR3 reads CASSSRTGVGTEAFF. Here the CDR3 DNA reads TGTGCCAGCAGCTCAAGGACAGGCGTTGGCACTGAAGCTTTCTTT.

The V and J genes are TRBV21-1 and TRBJ1-2; TRBD1 is the table's D call, not checked against the DNA. TRBV21-1 counts as a pseudogene. CDR3 length: 12 residues. CDR3 sequence: CASRTGPGSYTF. The CDR3 DNA reads TGTGCCAGCAGGACAGGGCCCGGGAGCTACACCTTC.

The V gene is TRBV5-1, the J gene TRBJ2-7; TRBD2 agrees at 8 bases. This CDR3 spans 18 amino acids. Germline-derived CDR1 and CDR2 are SGHRS and YFSETQ. Trimming at V came to 4 bases and at J to 7 bases, leaving 22 bases not matched to a gene. CDR3 loop: CASSPRTVSGLVMSEQYF. Here the CDR3 DNA reads TGCGCCAGCAGCCCCCGAACAGTTTCGGGACTAGTTATGAGTGAGCAGTACTTC.

This clone turned up a few times. The CDR3 reads CASSVEGLAFGELFF. The DNA of the CDR3 is TGTGCCAGCAGCGTAGAGGGACTAGCTTTCGGGGAGCTGTTTTTT. This chain connects TRBV9 to TRBJ2-2, with 9 nucleotides matching TRBD2. Germline values: CDR1 SGDLS, CDR2 YYNGEE. The V segment lost 0 bases and the J segment 7 bases; nucleotides outside the gene matches: 4. This CDR3 comprises 15 residues.

This chain joins TRBV27 and TRBJ1-2; TRBD1 matches 9 bases. The V and J ends lost 5 bases and 2 bases, in that order; junction bases with no gene match: 3. The germline V gene encodes CDR1 MNHEY and CDR2 SMNVEV (reference sequence). The CDR3 loop spans 14 amino acids. The DNA of the CDR3 is TGTGCCAGCAGTAATGGACAGGGGAACTATGGCTACACCTTC. Translation gives CASSNGQGNYGYTF.

As for this clone: Just one base apart from a much larger clone, this may be a read error. The sample carries other DNA sequences with the same CDR3. This chain links TRBV7-2 with TRBJ2-1, with D uncertain. The CDR3 is made up of 11 amino acids. Germline CDR1 reads SGHTA; CDR2 reads FQGNSA. Trimming removed 1 base from V and 6 bases from J, with 1 base in between. CDR3 protein: CASSLVNEQFF. As DNA, the CDR3 is TGTGCCAGCAGCTTAGTCAATGAGCAGTTCTTC.

This clone was picked up a small number of times. Other DNA sequences in the same sample also yield this CDR3. V usage is TRBV5-1 and J usage is TRBJ2-7; perhaps TRBD2 as D (5 bases). From germline, CDR1 is SGHRS and CDR2 YFSETQ. The CDR3 runs 15 residues. The V gene lost 0 bases and the J gene lost 2 bases, with 12 bases spanning the gap. This chain's CDR3 is CASSLGAGETYEQYF. DNA for the CDR3: TGCGCCAGCAGCTTGGGGGCGGGCGAAACCTACGAGCAGTACTTC.

The chain uses TRBV2 and TRBJ2-7; 7 positions agree with TRBD2. Trimming took 1 base from V and 2 from J; bases not matched to a gene: 5. The CDR3 loop spans 15 amino acids. Germline CDR1 and CDR2: SNHLY and FYNNEI. CDR3 sequence reads: CASSEVTSDTYEQYF. The CDR3 DNA is TGTGCCAGCAGTGAAGTCACTAGCGATACCTACGAGCAGTACTTC.

With regard to this clone: The same CDR3 also results from other DNA sequences found in this sample. The chain joins TRBV19 to TRBJ1-5; D ambiguous. The CDR3 covers 13 residues. Germline loops: CDR1 LNHDA, CDR2 SQIVND (reference sequence). V was clipped by 6 bases and J by 2 bases, with 8 bases between them. The CDR3 protein is CASRGQGNQPQHF. The CDR3 DNA is TGTGCCAGTAGGGGTCAGGGCAATCAGCCCCAGCATTTT.

J is TRBJ2-3 and V is TRBV29-1; tentative D call: TRBD1 (5 bases). Between the trimmed V and J ends, which lost 5 bases and 1 base, there was a span of 16 bases. This CDR3 has 15 amino acids. Germline lookup yields CDR1 SQVTM and CDR2 ANQGSEA. The CDR3 here is CSVPRRGRGTDTQYF. Here the CDR3 DNA reads TGCAGCGTTCCTCGTAGGGGCAGGGGCACAGATACGCAGTATTTT.

V and J are TRBV5-1 and TRBJ1-5; D not resolved. The germline CDR1 and CDR2 sequences are SGHRS and YFSETQ. The CDR3 runs to 14 residues. V lost 2 bases to trimming and J lost 3 bases, with 9 bases between them. The CDR3 spells CASSLDGHNQPQHF. The DNA of the CDR3 is TGCGCCAGCAGCTTAGACGGTCACAATCAGCCCCAGCATTTT.

The gene calls are TRBV5-1 and TRBJ2-1; the D is unclear. V was cut by 4 bases and J by 8 bases, with 19 bases left in between. CDR1 is SGHRS and CDR2 is YFSETQ in the germline V gene. The CDR3 has 15 amino acids. Here the CDR3 reads CASSPAWALRDEQFF. The CDR3 DNA is TGCGCCAGCAGCCCCGCCTGGGCCCTAAGGGATGAGCAGTTCTTC.

The V gene is TRBV7-6, the J gene TRBJ2-1; 9 nucleotides line up with TRBD2. V gave up 2 bases and J gave up 6 bases; unmatched junction bases: 5. The length of the CDR3 is 15 residues. Germline lookup yields CDR1 SGHVS and CDR2 FNYEAQ. The CDR3 reads CASSLSAGGPNEQFF. The CDR3 nucleotides are TGTGCCAGCAGCTTATCAGCGGGAGGCCCCAATGAGCAGTTCTTC.

As DNA, the CDR3 is TGTGCCAGCAGCTTGCAGGGTGAGCAGTTCTTC. This encodes CASSLQGEQFF. The chain is built from TRBV11-2 and TRBJ2-1, with D perhaps matching TRBD1 (5 bases). Trimming pared 3 bases from V and 9 bases from J, leaving 6 bases between. Germline values: CDR1 SGHAT, CDR2 FQNNGV. The CDR3 contains 11 residues.

This clone has a count of ten or more. The sample contains more than one DNA sequence encoding this CDR3. The chain combines TRBV18 with TRBJ1-2; D call uncertain. Trimming took off 0 bases at V and 0 bases at J, with 2 bases between the two ends. The germline gives CDR1 KGHSH, CDR2 LQKENI. This CDR3 has 13 residues. The CDR3 sequence is CASSPPPNYGYTF. CDR3 DNA: TGTGCCAGCTCACCACCGCCTAACTATGGCTACACCTTC.